The present TCR beta chain was sequenced within a study of shared clonotypes between healthy human individuals. Clones were read by immunoSEQ multiplex PCR, and TCRdb kept only the in-frame ones, dropping some. Counted here are millions of clones, 85% to 95% occurring once; the ten biggest clones make up about 0.37%. Germline CDR1 is LNHDA and CDR2 is SQIVND (reference sequence). This CDR3 spans 17 amino acids. The V end was cut by 3 bases, the J end by 5 bases, with 19 bases between. Material for sequencing was naive CD4+ T cells from PBMCs. Subset of the sample: CD45RA+ positively selected. This chain joins TRBV19 and TRBJ2-2, with D possibly called TRBD1 or TRBD2 (5 bases each). This clonotype originated in a man in his late teens or twenties in good health. Some clones in this sample may be carry-over from other donors' samples. CDR3 amino acids: CASSINRDLSGTGELFF. The DNA of the CDR3 is TGTGCCAGTAGTATTAACCGGGACCTGTCTGGGACCGGGGAGCTGTTTTTT.